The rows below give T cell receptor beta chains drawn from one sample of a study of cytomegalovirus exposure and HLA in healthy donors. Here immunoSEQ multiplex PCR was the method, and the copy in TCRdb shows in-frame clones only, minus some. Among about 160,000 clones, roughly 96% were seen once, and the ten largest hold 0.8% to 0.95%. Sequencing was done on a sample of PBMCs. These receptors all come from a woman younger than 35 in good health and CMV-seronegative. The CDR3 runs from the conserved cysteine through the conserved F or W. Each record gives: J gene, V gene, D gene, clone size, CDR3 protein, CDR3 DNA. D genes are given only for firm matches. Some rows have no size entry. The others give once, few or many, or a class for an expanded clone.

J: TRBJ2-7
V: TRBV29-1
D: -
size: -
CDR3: CSVDVQGTYEQYF
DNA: TGCAGCGTTGATGTGCAGGGCACCTACGAGCAGTACTTC

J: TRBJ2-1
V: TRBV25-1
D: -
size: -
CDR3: CASSFGAGKGRDEQFF
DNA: -

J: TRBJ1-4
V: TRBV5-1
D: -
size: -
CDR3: CASSFGPTNEKLFF
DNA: TGCGCCAGCAGCTTTGGCCCAACTAATGAAAAACTGTTTTTT

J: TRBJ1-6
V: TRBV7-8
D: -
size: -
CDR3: CASSLVRDSPLHF
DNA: TGTGCCAGCAGCTTAGTCAGGGATTCACCCCTCCACTTT

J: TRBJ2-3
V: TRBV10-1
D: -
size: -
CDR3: CASTTGLDTQYF
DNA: TGCGCCAGCACCACAGGGTTAGATACGCAGTATTTT

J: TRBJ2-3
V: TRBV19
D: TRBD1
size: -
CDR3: CASRATGGADTQYF
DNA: TGTGCCAGTAGGGCGACAGGGGGCGCGGATACGCAGTATTTT

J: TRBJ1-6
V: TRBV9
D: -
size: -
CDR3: CASSRSWPENSPLHF
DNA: TGTGCCAGCAGCCGTTCATGGCCGGAGAATTCACCCCTCCACTTT

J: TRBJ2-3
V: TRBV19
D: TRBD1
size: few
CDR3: CASTTRDRELDTQYF
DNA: TGTGCCAGTACTACCCGGGACAGGGAGTTAGATACGCAGTATTTT

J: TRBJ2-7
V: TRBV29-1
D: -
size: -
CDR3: CSVVRDSYEQYF
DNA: TGCAGCGTGGTCAGGGATTCGTACGAGCAGTACTTC

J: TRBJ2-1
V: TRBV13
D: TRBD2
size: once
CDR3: CASSLVPHRSGGVNEQFF
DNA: TGTGCCAGCAGCTTAGTCCCCCACCGTAGCGGGGGGGTTAATGAGCAGTTCTTC

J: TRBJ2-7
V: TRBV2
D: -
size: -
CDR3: CASTRDSTYEQYF
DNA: TGTGCCAGCACGCGGGACAGCACCTACGAGCAGTACTTC

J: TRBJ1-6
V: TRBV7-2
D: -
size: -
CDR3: CASSLGLYISYNSPLHF
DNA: TGTGCCAGCAGCTTAGGTCTGTACATCTCCTATAATTCACCCCTCCACTTT

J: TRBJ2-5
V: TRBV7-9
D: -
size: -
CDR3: CASSLVAGKETQYF
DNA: TGTGCCAGCAGCTTAGTGGCGGGGAAAGAGACCCAGTACTTC

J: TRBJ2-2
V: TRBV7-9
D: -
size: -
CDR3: CASSHRGGTGELFF
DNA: TGTGCCAGCAGCCACAGGGGAGGCACCGGGGAGCTGTTTTTT

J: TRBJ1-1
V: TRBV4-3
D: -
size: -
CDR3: CASSQAVGTVAFF
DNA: TGCGCCAGCAGCCAAGCGGTTGGGACTGTAGCTTTCTTT

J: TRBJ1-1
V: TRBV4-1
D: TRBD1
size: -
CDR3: CASSQFDRGNTEAFF
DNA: TGCGCCAGCAGCCAATTCGACAGGGGGAACACTGAAGCTTTCTTT

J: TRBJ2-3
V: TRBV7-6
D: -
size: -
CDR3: CASSLGQGLADTQYF
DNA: TGTGCCAGCAGCTTAGGTCAGGGATTGGCAGATACGCAGTATTTT

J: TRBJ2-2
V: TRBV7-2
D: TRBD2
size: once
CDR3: CASRAQRGRTGELFF
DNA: TGTGCCAGCAGGGCACAGCGGGGGCGAACCGGGGAGCTGTTTTTT

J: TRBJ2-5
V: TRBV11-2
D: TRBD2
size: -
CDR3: CASSLDYGTSGGAETQYF
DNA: TGTGCCAGCAGCTTAGATTACGGGACTAGCGGGGGGGCCGAGACCCAGTACTTC

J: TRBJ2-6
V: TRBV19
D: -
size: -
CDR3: CASRGLTPSGANVLTF
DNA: TGTGCCAGTCGAGGACTCACACCCTCTGGGGCCAACGTCCTGACTTTC